What follows are 28 T cell receptor beta chains derived from one specimen sequenced in a study of prognosis after radiotherapy for stage I lung cancer. TCR beta CDR3 was amplified from genomic DNA by two-round multiplex PCR. Specific primers for each TRBV and TRBJ gene were what first-round PCR used. TCRdb independently ran MiXCR on the multiplex PCR reads; one entry per CDR3 protein. The data contain more than 30,000 distinct CDR3 sequences, about 42% of them seen just once; the ten biggest clones take up 15%. The sequenced sample was PBMCs, obtained before or after stereotactic body radiation therapy (not recorded which). Receptors were obtained from a donor aged 50 or older with non-small cell lung cancer.

This clonotype occurred many times. The V and J genes are TRBV19 and TRBJ1-5; 7 nucleotides match TRBD1. The CDR3 length is 15 residues. Germline assignment: CDR1 LNHDA and CDR2 SQIVND (reference sequence). Trimming took 9 bases from V and 1 from J; bases not matched to a gene: 9. The CDR3, as DNA: TGTGCCAGCAGAAGAGGACAGGAGAGCAATCAGCCCCAGCATTTT. It encodes CASRRGQESNQPQHF. Full variable domain (rest looked up from reference TRBV19 and TRBJ1-5): DGGITQSPKYLFRKEGQNVTLSCEQNLNHDAMYWYRQDPGQGLRLIYYSQIVNDFQKGDIAEGYSVSREKKESFPLTVTSAQKNPTAFYLCASRRGQESNQPQHFGDGTRLSIL.

The table lists this clonotype with a count of one. This chain connects TRBV14 to TRBJ2-5; D perhaps matches TRBD1 (7 bases). The V and J ends lost 4 bases and 5 bases respectively, with 14 bases between them. Germline values: CDR1 SGHDN, CDR2 FVKESK. CDR3 length equals 14 residues. CDR3 bases: TGTGCCAGCAGCCCAGGGGGGAATATTGAGACCCAGTACTTC. Protein sequence: CASSPGGNIETQYF.

A remark on this clonotype: One junction end disagrees with the germline gene, perhaps due to a read error. The CDR3 bases are TGTGCCAGCAGTTACTCGAATTTTGCCACCTGGGAGCTGTTTTTT. Translating gives CASSYSNFATWELFF. The genes are TRBV6-9 and TRBJ2-2; D is unresolved. CDR1 and CDR2 from the germline V gene are MNHGY and SVAAGI. The CDR3 is 15 amino acids.

The rearrangement links TRBV11-3 to TRBJ1-2; no firm D call. Germline assignment: CDR1 SGHNT and CDR2 YENEEA. The CDR3 spans 14 residues. Between the trimmed V and J ends, which lost 3 bases and 9 bases, there was a span of 17 bases. CDR3 sequence (DNA): TGTGCCAGCAGCTTTTCGTTTGGTCCGTATAGCTACACCTTC. It translates to CASSFSFGPYSYTF.

This clonotype has at least ten counts. This chain connects TRBV11-2 to TRBJ2-1; no clear D. V was shortened by 1 base and J by 9 bases, with 10 bases between the two germline ends. This CDR3 is 13 amino acids long. Germline CDR1 is SGHAT and CDR2 is FQNNGV. The CDR3 protein is CASSLGGYSEQFF. Written as DNA, the CDR3 is TGTGCCAGCAGCTTAGGGGGATACTCTGAGCAGTTCTTC.

This clonotype was recorded many times. This chain connects TRBV5-1 to TRBJ2-6; D is perhaps TRBD1 (6 bases). CDR1 and CDR2 (germline): SGHRS, YFSETQ. V was cut by 8 bases and J by 4 bases, with 16 bases left in between. The CDR3 loop spans 15 amino acids. The CDR3: CARGDKDSGANVLTF. CDR3 nucleotide sequence: TGCGCCAGAGGGGACAAAGATTCAGGGGCCAACGTCCTGACTTTC.

This clonotype is medium-sized (0.01 to 0.1%). The V and J genes are TRBV27 and TRBJ1-2; 7 positions match TRBD1. Trimming cost V 6 bases and J 2 bases; bases outside gene matches: 3. The CDR3 totals 13 residues. Germline values: CDR1 MNHEY, CDR2 SMNVEV (reference sequence). CDR3 DNA: TGTGCCAGCAGATTGACAGGGAACTATGGCTACACCTTC. This encodes CASRLTGNYGYTF.

Many counts were recorded for this clonotype. The chain joins TRBV28 to TRBJ2-5; D possibly corresponds to TRBD2 (7 bases). The germline V gene encodes CDR1 MDHEN and CDR2 SYDVKM. The CDR3 consists of 13 residues. With 4 bases removed from V and 7 bases from J, the gap between germline ends came to 13 bases. The CDR3 DNA sequence: TGTGCCAGCAGTTCTAGCGGAGGGGGGACCCAGTACTTC. Protein: CASSSSGGGTQYF.

The sample holds many counts of this clonotype. V and J are TRBV6-4 and TRBJ2-1; D may be TRBD2 (6 bases). Germline assignment: CDR1 MRHNA and CDR2 SNTAGT. CDR3 length equals 15 residues. V gave up 3 bases and J gave up 1 base, with 10 bases separating them. DNA for the CDR3: TGTGCCAGCAGTGAGGAGGGAAGTTCCTACAATGAGCAGTTCTTC. Amino acids: CASSEEGSSYNEQFF.

This clonotype appeared a few times. Given a much more abundant clone one base away, this may be a read error. The chain links TRBV19 to TRBJ2-6; 9 nucleotides agree with TRBD2. The length of the CDR3 is 18 residues. Germline V gene sequence: CDR1 LNHDA, CDR2 SQIVND (reference sequence). CDR3 nucleotides: TGTGCCAGTAGTATTCTTACCCCGGGACTAGCTGGGGCCAGCGTCCTGACTTTC. It yields the protein CASSILTPGLAGASVLTF.

Details on this clonotype: Since a far larger clone is one base different, this is likely a read error. The gene calls are TRBV6-5 and TRBJ2-5; 7 nucleotides agree with TRBD2. This CDR3 region has 16 residues. The V gene's germline CDR1 is MNHEY and CDR2 SVGAGI. Trimming removed 5 bases from V and 0 bases from J; junction bases left unmatched: 9. Here the CDR3 reads CASSERAGVYQETQYF. CDR3 sequence (DNA): TGTGCCAGCAGTGAACGGGCGGGGGTTTACCAAGAGACCCAGTACTTC.

A word on this clonotype: It differs at one base from a far larger clone, so likely a read error. V gene TRBV6-5 combines with J gene TRBJ2-7; 10 bases match TRBD1. The V gene's germline CDR1 is MNHEY and CDR2 SVGAGI. The CDR3 contains 14 residues. The DNA of the CDR3 is TGTGTCAGCATTCGGGACAGGGGAATCTACGAGCAGTACTTC. It encodes CVSIRDRGIYEQYF.

The sample holds a few counts of this clonotype. The V call is TRBV15, the J call TRBJ2-7, with 7 positions matching TRBD1. CDR3 size: 15 residues. The germline gives CDR1 LNHNV, CDR2 YYDKDF (reference sequence). With V trimmed by 0 bases and J by 0 bases, 2 bases remained unmatched. CDR3 sequence: CATSRDRGYSYEQYF. For the CDR3, the DNA is TGTGCCACCAGCAGAGACAGGGGGTACTCCTACGAGCAGTACTTC.

This clonotype was recorded at least ten times. The V and J genes are TRBV29-1 and TRBJ2-1, with 7 bases aligning to TRBD2. Germline V CDR1 and CDR2: SQVTM, ANQGSEA. The J segment lost 2 bases and the V segment lost 7 bases, leaving 8 bases of the junction unmatched. CDR3 length equals 14 residues. The CDR3 DNA is TGCAGCGCGGTTGGGGGGGTCCCCTACAATGAGCAGTTCTTC. Its protein is CSAVGGVPYNEQFF.

This clonotype was observed many times. The rearrangement joins TRBV28 to TRBJ2-7, with a tentative D call TRBD1 (6 bases). The CDR3 extends over 17 amino acids. Per the germline V gene, CDR1 is MDHEN and CDR2 is SYDVKM. V shed 1 base and J shed 8 bases, with 24 bases lying between them. In nucleotides, the CDR3 is TGTGCCAGCAGTTTATCTACCGGGACATCATCCCCAGGGAAGCAGTACTTC. Its protein is CASSLSTGTSSPGKQYF.

In its sample, this clonotype was seen many times. V gene TRBV28 combines with J gene TRBJ1-1; D call uncertain. CDR3 length equals 11 residues. The V gene lost 6 bases and the J gene lost 8 bases, with 10 bases spanning the gap. Germline-derived CDR1 and CDR2 are MDHEN and SYDVKM. The CDR3 is CASRSRSEAFF. The CDR3 region has the DNA TGTGCCAGCAGGTCGCGCTCAGAAGCTTTCTTT.

This clonotype was recorded at least ten times. This chain links TRBV11-3 with TRBJ2-2; no clear D gene. The CDR3 is made up of 14 amino acids. Per germline, CDR1 SGHNT and CDR2 YENEEA. V shed 1 base and J shed 2 bases, with 5 bases lying between them. As DNA, the CDR3 is TGTGCCAGCAGCTTAGGAGGAAACACCGGGGAGCTGTTTTTT. It encodes CASSLGGNTGELFF.

This clonotype was picked up many times. The rearrangement uses TRBV6-2 or TRBV6-3 and TRBJ2-3; D is uncertain. This CDR3 spans 17 amino acids. The V and J ends lost 2 bases and 0 bases respectively, with 15 bases between them. CDR1 is MNHEY, CDR2 SVGEGT, per germline. The CDR3 nucleotides are TGTGCCAGCAGTTACCCGGCGGAGACCTACAGCACAGATACGCAGTATTTT. It encodes CASSYPAETYSTDTQYF.

This clonotype was seen many times. The chain has TRBV5-4 and TRBJ1-3; 7 nucleotides line up with TRBD1. CDR1 and CDR2 (germline): SGHNT, YYREEE (reference sequence). CDR3 length: 16 residues. The ends lost 5 bases at V and 4 bases at J; junction bases unmatched: 12. CDR3 sequence reads: CASSLWTGAIGNTIYF. In DNA, the CDR3 is TGTGCCAGCAGTCTTTGGACAGGAGCCATAGGAAACACCATATATTTT.

V gene TRBV10-2 combines with J gene TRBJ2-7; 8 bases line up with TRBD2. After removal of 2 bases from V and 7 bases from J, the junction contained 7 bases not matched to a gene. Germline V CDR1 and CDR2: WSHSY, SAAADI. This CDR3 is built from 14 residues. CDR3 DNA: TGCGCCAGCAGTGAGAGGCGGGAGGCGCGTGAGCAGTACTTC. This encodes CASSERREAREQYF.

The chain joins TRBV6-1 to TRBJ1-5; 7 bases match TRBD1. The CDR3 has 15 amino acids. From germline, CDR1 is MNHNS and CDR2 SASEGT. V was pared by 2 bases and J by 13 bases, with 14 bases of the junction left unmatched. The CDR3 DNA sequence: TGTGCCAGCAGTGAACCAGGACAGGACCATCATCCTCAGCATTTT. Translated, it gives CASSEPGQDHHPQHF.

For this clonotype: A far larger clone is only one base removed, so a read error is likely. V and J are TRBV6-5 and TRBJ2-7, with D perhaps matching TRBD2 (5 bases). CDR1 is MNHEY, CDR2 SVGAGI, per germline. The CDR3 contains 14 residues. The CDR3 nucleotides are TGTGCCAGCAGTTATCCGGACTCCTCCGACGAGCAGTACTTC. It is translated as CASSYPDSSDEQYF.

This clonotype was seen at least ten times. The chain uses TRBV20-1 and TRBJ1-4, with 9 positions matching TRBD1. With 6 bases clipped from V and 3 bases from J, the junction kept 11 bases outside the gene matches. The CDR3 is made up of 16 amino acids. The germline CDR1 and CDR2 sequences are DFQATT and SNEGSKA (reference sequence). CDR3 nucleotides: TGCAGTGCCCCCCGCACAGGGGGCTTTTCTAATGAAAAACTGTTTTTT. This translates into CSAPRTGGFSNEKLFF.

This chain connects TRBV5-4 to TRBJ2-7; 8 positions match TRBD1. The J segment lost 3 bases and the V segment lost 2 bases, leaving 4 bases of the junction unmatched. This CDR3 contains 14 residues. Germline V gives CDR1 SGHNT, CDR2 YYREEE (reference sequence). The DNA of the CDR3 is TGTGCCAGCAGCTTACAGGGGGTCAACTACGAGCAGTACTTC. It is translated as CASSLQGVNYEQYF.

J is TRBJ1-6 and V is TRBV7-9, with 8 bases matching TRBD1. With 10 bases clipped from V and 17 bases from J, the junction kept 25 bases outside the gene matches. Germline V CDR1 and CDR2: SEHNR, FQNEAQ (reference sequence). The CDR3 has 16 amino acids. The CDR3 region is CAIGQGPSSYNSHVHF. CDR3 DNA: TGTGCCATCGGACAGGGCCCCAGCTCCTATAATTCACACGTCCACTTT. The full variable domain, with the rest looked up from reference TRBV7-9 and TRBJ1-6, is DTGVSQNPRHKITKRGQNVTFRCDPISEHNRLYWYRQTLGQGPEFLTYFQNEAQLEKSRLLSDRFSAERPKGSFSTLEIQRTEQGDSAMYLCAIGQGPSSYNSHVHFGNGTRLTVT.

This clonotype occurred many times. The genes are TRBV11-2 and TRBJ2-2; no firm D call. Germline V gene lookup returns CDR1 SGHAT and CDR2 FQNNGV. V was shortened by 4 bases and J by 4 bases, with 10 bases between the two germline ends. The CDR3 length is 14 residues. Written as DNA, the CDR3 is TGTGCCAGCAGCTCGATGAGGTCCACCGGGGAGCTGTTTTTT. Translated: CASSSMRSTGELFF.

In the case of this clonotype: A far larger clone is only one base removed, so a read error is likely. V and J are TRBV6-4 and TRBJ2-1; TRBD2 aligns across 8 bases. This CDR3 comprises 17 residues. CDR1 MRHNA and CDR2 SNTAGT come from the germline V gene. In DNA, the CDR3 is TGTGCCATCAGTGAACCCCCCCCGGGACCGGGGGGGAGTGAGCAGTTCTTC. The encoded protein is CAISEPPPGPGGSEQFF.

CDR3 protein: CASCSGEYTQYF. The CDR3 region has the DNA TGTGCCAGCTGCTCAGGGGAATATACGCAGTATTTT. The rearrangement links TRBV12-3 or TRBV12-4 to TRBJ2-3; D perhaps matches TRBD1 (6 bases). The CDR3 is made up of 12 amino acids. Trimming took 8 bases from V and 7 from J, leaving 13 bases between them.